The TCR beta chain described here comes from a study of blood T cell repertoires in COVID-19. For the study at large: Whether acute or convalescent, the COVID-19 samples came from the United States, Italy and Spain. Nucleic acid was either cDNA or gDNA, and it came from T cells, B-cell-depleted T cells, or PBMCs.

Germline CDR1 is SQVTM and CDR2 is ANQGSEA. This CDR3 contains 12 residues. As processed by the authors: Reference gene primers were amplified, and this amplification served to estimate nucleated cell counts. Clones were sequenced by immunoSEQ multiplex PCR, and TCRdb holds only the in-frame ones, with some missing. V and J calls and clone size are given by that table; D and trimming were obtained from the DNA. The sample records around 170,000 clones, approximately 80% being singletons. The clonotype originates from an older woman with acute or convalescent COVID-19. V is TRBV29-1 and J is TRBJ2-3, with a tentative D call TRBD1 (5 bases). The sample taken for sequencing was peripheral blood. The CDR3 protein is CSPSRGPDTQYF. In nucleotides, the CDR3 is TGCAGTCCTTCTAGGGGTCCAGATACGCAGTATTTT.